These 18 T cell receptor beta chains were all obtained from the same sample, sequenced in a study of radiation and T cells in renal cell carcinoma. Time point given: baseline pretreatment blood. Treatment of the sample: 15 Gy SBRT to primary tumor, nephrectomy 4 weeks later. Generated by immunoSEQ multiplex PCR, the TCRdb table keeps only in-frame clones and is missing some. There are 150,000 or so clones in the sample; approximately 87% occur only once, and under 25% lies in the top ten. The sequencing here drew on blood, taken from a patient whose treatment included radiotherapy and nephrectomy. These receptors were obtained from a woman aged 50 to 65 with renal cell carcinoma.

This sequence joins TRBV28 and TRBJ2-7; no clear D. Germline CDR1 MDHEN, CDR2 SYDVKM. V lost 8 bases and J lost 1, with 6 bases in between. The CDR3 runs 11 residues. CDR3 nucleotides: TGTGCCAGCTCTGTATCCTACGAGCAGTACTTC. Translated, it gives CASSVSYEQYF.

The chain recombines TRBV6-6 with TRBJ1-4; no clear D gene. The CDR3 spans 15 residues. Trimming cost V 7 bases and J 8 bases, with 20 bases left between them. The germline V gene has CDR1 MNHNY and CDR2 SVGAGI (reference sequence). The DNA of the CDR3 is TGTGCCAGCACCTTAGACCTCGGGAGATTGGAAAAACTGTTTTTT. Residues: CASTLDLGRLEKLFF.

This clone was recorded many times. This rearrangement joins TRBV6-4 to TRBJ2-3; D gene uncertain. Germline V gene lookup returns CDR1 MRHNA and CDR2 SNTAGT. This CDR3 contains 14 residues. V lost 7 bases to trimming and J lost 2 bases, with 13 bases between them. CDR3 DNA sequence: TGTGCCAGCAAATCGGACGCCTACACAGATACGCAGTATTTT. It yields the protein CASKSDAYTDTQYF.

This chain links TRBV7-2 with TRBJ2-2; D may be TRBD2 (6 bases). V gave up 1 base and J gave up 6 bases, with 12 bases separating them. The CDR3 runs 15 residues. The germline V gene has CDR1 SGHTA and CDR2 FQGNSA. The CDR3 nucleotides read TGTGCCAGCAGCTTAGGTTTAGGGAGGCCCGGGGAGCTGTTTTTT. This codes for CASSLGLGRPGELFF. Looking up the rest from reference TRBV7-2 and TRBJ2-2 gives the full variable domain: GAGVSQSPSNKVTEKGKDVELRCDPISGHTALYWYRQSLGQGLEFLIYFQGNSAPDKSGLPSDRFSAERTGGSVSTLTIQRTQQEDSAVYLCASSLGLGRPGELFFGEGSRLTVL.

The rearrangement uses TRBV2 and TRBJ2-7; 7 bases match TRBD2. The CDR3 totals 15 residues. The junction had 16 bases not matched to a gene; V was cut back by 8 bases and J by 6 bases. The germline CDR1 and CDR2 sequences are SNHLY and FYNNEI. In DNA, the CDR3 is TGTGCCAGCTCCGGGAGGCCAGGGATGCGCGGCGAGCAGTACTTC. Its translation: CASSGRPGMRGEQYF. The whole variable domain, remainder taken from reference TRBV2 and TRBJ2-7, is EPEVTQTPSHQVTQMGQEVILRCVPISNHLYFYWYRQILGQKVEFLVSFYNNEISEKSEIFDDQFSVERPDGSNFTLKIRSTKLEDSAMYFCASSGRPGMRGEQYFGPGTRLTVT.

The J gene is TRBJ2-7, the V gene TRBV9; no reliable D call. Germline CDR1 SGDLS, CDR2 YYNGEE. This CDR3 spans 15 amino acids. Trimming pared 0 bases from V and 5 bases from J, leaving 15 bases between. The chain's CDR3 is CASSVAANLAHEQYF. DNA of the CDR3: TGTGCCAGCAGCGTAGCAGCCAACCTGGCCCACGAGCAGTACTTC. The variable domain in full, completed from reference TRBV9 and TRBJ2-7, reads DSGVTQTPKHLITATGQRVTLRCSPRSGDLSVYWYQQSLDQGLQFLIQYYNGEERAKGNILERFSAQQFPDLHSELNLSSLELGDSALYFCASSVAANLAHEQYFGPGTRLTVT.

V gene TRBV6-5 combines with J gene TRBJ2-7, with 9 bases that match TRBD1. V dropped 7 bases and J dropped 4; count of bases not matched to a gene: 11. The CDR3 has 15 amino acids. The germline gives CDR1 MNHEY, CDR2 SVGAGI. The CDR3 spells CASTRSGTGSYEQYF. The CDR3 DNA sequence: TGTGCCAGCACCAGGTCGGGGACAGGGAGTTACGAGCAGTACTTC.

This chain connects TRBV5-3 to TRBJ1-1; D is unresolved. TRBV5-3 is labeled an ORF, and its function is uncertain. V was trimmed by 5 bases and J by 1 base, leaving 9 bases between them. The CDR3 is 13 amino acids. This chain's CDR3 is CARRKTTNTEAFF. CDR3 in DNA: TGTGCCAGAAGAAAAACAACGAACACTGAAGCTTTCTTT.

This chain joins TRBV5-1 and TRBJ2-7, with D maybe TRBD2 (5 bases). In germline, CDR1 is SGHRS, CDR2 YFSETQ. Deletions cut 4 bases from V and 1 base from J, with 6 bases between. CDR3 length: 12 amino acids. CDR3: CASSPGSYEQYF. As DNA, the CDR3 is TGCGCCAGCAGCCCGGGGTCCTACGAGCAGTACTTC.

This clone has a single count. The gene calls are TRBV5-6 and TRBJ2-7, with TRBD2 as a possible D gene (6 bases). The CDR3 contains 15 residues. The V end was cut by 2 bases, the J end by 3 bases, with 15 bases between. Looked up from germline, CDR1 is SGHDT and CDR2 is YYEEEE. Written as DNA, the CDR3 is TGTGCCAGCAGCTTACCGACTAGACTTGGCTACGAGCAGTACTTC. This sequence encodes CASSLPTRLGYEQYF.

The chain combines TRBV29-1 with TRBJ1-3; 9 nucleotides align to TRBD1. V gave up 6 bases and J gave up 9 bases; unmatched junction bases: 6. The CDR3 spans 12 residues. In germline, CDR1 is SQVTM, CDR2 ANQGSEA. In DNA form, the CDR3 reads TGCAGCGTGTCCGGGACAGGGAGCACCATATATTTT. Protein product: CSVSGTGSTIYF.

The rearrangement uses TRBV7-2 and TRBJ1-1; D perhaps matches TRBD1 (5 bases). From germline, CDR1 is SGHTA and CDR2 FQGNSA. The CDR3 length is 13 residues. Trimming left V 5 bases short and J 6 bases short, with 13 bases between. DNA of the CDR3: TGTGCCAGCAGCACTCCCGCGGGGGCTGAAGCTTTCTTT. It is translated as CASSTPAGAEAFF.

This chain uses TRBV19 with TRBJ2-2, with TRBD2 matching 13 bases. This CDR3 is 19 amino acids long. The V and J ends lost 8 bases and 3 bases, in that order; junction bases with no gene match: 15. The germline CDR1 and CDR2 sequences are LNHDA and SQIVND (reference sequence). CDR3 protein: CASSPHGPGLAGDTGELFF. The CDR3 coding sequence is TGTGCCAGTTCCCCTCACGGACCTGGACTAGCGGGAGACACCGGGGAGCTGTTTTTT.

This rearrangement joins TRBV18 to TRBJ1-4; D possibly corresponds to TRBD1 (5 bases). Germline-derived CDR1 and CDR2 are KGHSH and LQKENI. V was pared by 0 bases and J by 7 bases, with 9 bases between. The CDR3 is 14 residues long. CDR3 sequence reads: CASSPPNGAEKLFF. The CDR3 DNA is TGTGCCAGCTCACCACCCAACGGGGCTGAAAAACTGTTTTTT.

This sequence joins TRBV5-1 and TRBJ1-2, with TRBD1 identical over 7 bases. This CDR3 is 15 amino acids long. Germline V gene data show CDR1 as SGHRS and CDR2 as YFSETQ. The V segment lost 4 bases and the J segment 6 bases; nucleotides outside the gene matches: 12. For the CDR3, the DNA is TGCGCCAGCAGCCAGCACGGGACAGCCAACGATGGCTACACCTTC. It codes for CASSQHGTANDGYTF.

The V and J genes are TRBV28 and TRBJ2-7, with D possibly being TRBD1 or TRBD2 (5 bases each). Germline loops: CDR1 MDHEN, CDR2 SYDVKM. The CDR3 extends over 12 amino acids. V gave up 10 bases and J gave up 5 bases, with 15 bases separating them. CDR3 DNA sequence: TGTGCCATCAACGCAGGGACCCACGAGCAGTACTTC. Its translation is CAINAGTHEQYF.

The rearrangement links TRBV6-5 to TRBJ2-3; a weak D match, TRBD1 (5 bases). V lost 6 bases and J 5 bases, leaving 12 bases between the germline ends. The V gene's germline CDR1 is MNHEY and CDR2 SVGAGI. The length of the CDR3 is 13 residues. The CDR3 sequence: CASRPAGKDTQYF. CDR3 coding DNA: TGTGCCAGCAGGCCCGCAGGGAAAGATACGCAGTATTTT.

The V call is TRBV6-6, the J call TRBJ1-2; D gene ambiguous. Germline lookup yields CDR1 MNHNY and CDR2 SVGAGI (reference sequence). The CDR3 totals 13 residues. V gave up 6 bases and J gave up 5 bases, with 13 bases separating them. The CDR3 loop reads CASSPGEDYGYTF. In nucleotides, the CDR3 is TGTGCCAGCAGCCCTGGGGAGGATTATGGCTACACCTTC.